Below, 7 T cell receptor beta chains from the same sample are listed, as sequenced in a study of cytomegalovirus exposure and HLA in healthy donors. In the PCR, 60 Vbeta and 13 Jbeta primers were used. The table came from immunoSEQ multiplex PCR; TCRdb's copy has only in-frame clones and leaves some out. The sample lists almost 70,000 clones; roughly two thirds were seen once. The specimen was PBMCs. Receptors were obtained from a male donor in good health and CMV-seropositive.

The CDR3 sequence is CASTLKQGHSPLHF. CDR3 sequence (DNA): TGTGCCAGCACTTTAAAACAGGGCCATTCACCCCTCCACTTT. This chain connects TRBV6-5 to TRBJ1-6, with D tentatively TRBD1 (6 bases). Trimming left V 7 bases short and J 8 bases short, with 15 bases between. Germline lookup yields CDR1 MNHEY and CDR2 SVGAGI. CDR3 length: 14 amino acids.

The chain uses TRBV7-2 and TRBJ2-2, with 10 positions matching TRBD1. J gave up 4 bases and V 6 bases, and 14 bases lay outside the gene matches. The CDR3 extends over 18 amino acids. Germline values: CDR1 SGHTA, CDR2 FQGNSA. The CDR3 DNA sequence: TGTGCCAGCAGTCAACGCGGGGCCGGACAGGGGGTCACCGGGGAGCTGTTTTTT. It specifies CASSQRGAGQGVTGELFF. Using reference TRBV7-2 and TRBJ2-2 for the parts outside the CDR3, the full variable domain is GAGVSQSPSNKVTEKGKDVELRCDPISGHTALYWYRQSLGQGLEFLIYFQGNSAPDKSGLPSDRFSAERTGGSVSTLTIQRTQQEDSAVYLCASSQRGAGQGVTGELFFGEGSRLTVL.

The V gene is TRBV7-3, the J gene TRBJ2-7, with TRBD2 matching over 16 bases. V lost 4 bases, J lost 0 bases, and 6 bases stayed unmatched. The CDR3 loop spans 18 amino acids. Germline V gene data show CDR1 as SGHTA and CDR2 as FQGTGA. The CDR3 is CASSSGLAGGFSSYEQYF. CDR3 sequence (DNA): TGTGCCAGCAGCTCGGGACTAGCGGGGGGGTTCAGCTCCTACGAGCAGTACTTC.

This clone occurred a few times. V and J are TRBV2 and TRBJ1-6; the match to TRBD1 covers 7 bases. Germline V gene data show CDR1 as SNHLY and CDR2 as FYNNEI. This CDR3 has 13 amino acids. Germline trimming cut 8 bases from V and 8 bases from J; bases unmatched to any gene: 6. In DNA form, the CDR3 reads TGTGCCAGCCTTCAGGGGGGTTATTCACCCCTCCACTTT. It is translated as CASLQGGYSPLHF. The full variable domain, rest sourced from reference TRBV2 and TRBJ1-6, is EPEVTQTPSHQVTQMGQEVILRCVPISNHLYFYWYRQILGQKVEFLVSFYNNEISEKSEIFDDQFSVERPDGSNFTLKIRSTKLEDSAMYFCASLQGGYSPLHFGNGTRLTVT.

This clone occurred once. The V gene is TRBV18, the J gene TRBJ2-7, with a tentative D call TRBD2 (5 bases). The germline V and J ends were trimmed by 3 bases and 4 bases, with 13 bases remaining between them. CDR1 and CDR2 (germline): KGHSH, LQKENI. The length of the CDR3 is 14 residues. The CDR3 sequence: CASSPSGPLYEQYF. CDR3 DNA sequence: TGTGCCAGCTCACCGAGCGGACCCCTATACGAGCAGTACTTC.

The rearrangement joins TRBV6-4 to TRBJ2-3, with 7 bases identical to TRBD2. Trimming at V came to 2 bases and at J to 0 bases, leaving 8 bases not matched to a gene. CDR1 MRHNA and CDR2 SNTAGT come from the germline V gene. CDR3 length: 17 residues. The CDR3 DNA sequence: TGTGCCAGCAGTGACAGAGCGGGACTACATAGCACAGATACGCAGTATTTT. It encodes CASSDRAGLHSTDTQYF.

The table lists this clone with a few counts. The V call is TRBV14, the J call TRBJ2-1; 9 bases line up with TRBD2. The CDR3 has 17 residues. V lost 3 bases, J lost 0 bases, and 6 bases stayed unmatched. In germline, CDR1 is SGHDN, CDR2 FVKESK. CDR3 sequence reads: CASSQYLAGSSYNEQFF. The CDR3 DNA reads TGTGCCAGCAGCCAGTACCTAGCGGGGAGCTCCTACAATGAGCAGTTCTTC.